This T cell receptor beta chain was retrieved from a study of T-cell reconstitution after alpha-beta-depleted transplantation in children. With V trimmed by 1 base and J by 7 bases, 4 bases remained unmatched. The CDR3 is made up of 13 amino acids. CDR1 and CDR2 (germline): DFQATT, SNEGSKA (reference sequence). A TCRbeta library incorporating unique molecular identifiers was prepared. TCRdb processed the PCR reads anew with MiXCR; each CDR3 protein has one entry. The sample contains about 3,000 distinct CDR3 sequences, 28% of which appear only once. Study-level results: Several hundred expanded graft clones reportedly were the source of alpha-beta T cells about two months after transplant.

With regard to this clonotype: Its target is unknown.

The J gene is TRBJ2-1, the V gene TRBV20-1; 7 positions agree with TRBD1. Sequenced here: PBMCs, mostly from graft donor cells, sampled 60 days after TCRalphabeta/CD19-depleted stem cell transplant. This TCR was sampled from a male patient aged 2-9 years who had a stem cell transplant for acute myeloid leukemia, so the T cells may come from the graft donor. CDR3 nucleotides: TGCAGTGCTAGAGGACAGGGCCCTAATGAGCAGTTCTTC. It yields the protein CSARGQGPNEQFF.